The T cell receptor (beta chain) described here comes from a study of cytomegalovirus exposure and HLA in healthy donors (dated by TCRdb to 2016 to 2017). Turning to the overall study: An earlier analysis of roughly 630 of the donors reported approximately 270 Gb of sequence data and some 120 million unique TCR beta sequences from roughly 180 million T cells. Alongside the repertoire data, information on donor age, sex, ethnicity and CMV serostatus was compiled. The number of typed donors differed by locus: about 629-630 for A, B, C, DRB1 and DQB1; 500 to 550 for DQA1; fewer than 610 for DPA1; and roughly 470 for DPB1. The study was designed to test whether signatures of past pathogen exposure could be identified by cataloging public T cell receptors. To predict cytomegalovirus infection status, the study brought together high-throughput TCR immunosequencing, statistical association of individual TCRs with disease status, and machine learning. An earlier analysis of 500 to 650 of the donors applied high-throughput TCR beta sequencing to assess whether each TCR beta V gene segment acted as functional or pseudogenic. Rather than using new phenotypic data, the later analysis identified candidate immune exposures from TCR beta sequences and from how often those sequences occurred across donors. An early release that covered roughly 600 HLA-typed donors contained approximately 320 gigabases of sequencing data and about 84 million unique TCR sequences. Along with the roughly 700-subject first cohort, a separate validation cohort of around 120 different subjects was used. Every repertoire in the discovery cohort had been generated on one and the same sequencing platform. The genetic ancestry cluster associated with self-reported Caucasian donors included roughly 84% of the roughly 400 genotyped donors. The study profiled the T cell repertoires of about 640 subjects by immunosequencing and related them to cytomegalovirus serostatus. Among under 450 genotyped donors of the cohort, an average of about 240,000 unique TCR beta nucleotide sequences were sequenced per donor, around a sixth of them non-productive. HLA typing included class I and class II loci at four-digit resolution. In a later genetic analysis, genome-wide SNP genotypes for about 55% of the 666 donors were used, and that subset was treated as a discovery cohort. About five DR-DQ haplotypes were handled as single units for association and clustering because linkage in the cohort was strong. To study patterns of TCR occurrence, a later analysis re-analyzed previously published TCR beta repertoires from 666 donors and added high-resolution HLA genotyping. What the study reported, not specific to this receptor: In a later analysis, HLA-associated TCR beta chains were found to be more clonally expanded and to have lower generation probabilities than equally common non-associated chains. A cluster of highly shared sequence variants was judged likely to represent a technical artifact of the sequencing pipeline. The only immune exposure information available for the cohort was CMV serostatus. Most TCR sequences were seen in very few donors, while some public TCRs were found in many individuals. This cohort had only TCR beta chains sequenced, and the lack of alpha or paired-chain data limited which features could be detected. Some IMGT-functional V segments, including TRBV6-2 and TRBV6-3, could not be distinguished by the 87-base-pair reads and were therefore excluded. Because counts were too low, fewer than 20 rarely observed V segments, including chromosome 9 orphons, were excluded from the earlier analysis of 587 of the donors. Linkage disequilibrium might explain the correlated functional status among segregating V segments, but an unknown experimental factor could not be ruled out. The authors suggested that the approach could potentially be generalized to other disease states and immunological phenotypes. Roughly uniform sequencing depth across donors was assumed in presence/absence analyses, although this assumption may not hold. Because HLA typing was missing for some donors at each locus, association tests included only the typed subset. Specific HLA alleles were associated with around 18,000 TCR beta sequences at a false discovery rate of 0.05 in a later analysis. A total of 150 to 200 TCR beta chains were listed by the study as associated with cytomegalovirus. In a later analysis, most CMV-associated TCR beta chains were found to appear HLA-restricted, with HLA associations seemingly driven largely by CMV exposure. According to a later analysis, parvovirus B19, influenza, CMV and Epstein-Barr virus appeared linked to several top co-occurrence clusters. Strong co-occurrence of HLA alleles, especially DR and DQ, made assigning TCR associations to individual alleles difficult. V-gene and J-gene trimming of TCR beta chains was associated with a missense DCLRE1C variant in a later genetic analysis, and the association was replicated in an independent cohort. Cytomegalovirus status was reported to be diagnosed by the classifier with high specificity and sensitivity in both the original and validation cohorts. In a later genetic analysis, fewer N-insertions in productive TCRs were reported among donors in an Asian-associated ancestry cluster than the approximately 670-donor mean. In a later analysis, the rate of TCR association differed among HLA loci, with DRB1 alleles having the most associated TCRs and HLA-C alleles having the fewest. A further reported finding was that TCR beta sequences accurately predicted the HLA-A and HLA-B alleles for most subjects in the first cohort. Broadly in line with IMGT annotations, most TCR beta V segments showed up in productive rearrangements about 87% or about 30% of the time in an earlier analysis of 450 to 600 of the donors. Three of the identified cytomegalovirus-associated TCR beta chains were confirmed in vitro to be specific for cytomegalovirus antigens.

On this clone itself: This clone's antigen is unknown. It has no much larger one-base neighbor in the sample; base qualities were not kept.

Preparation of the library involved the immunoSEQ multiplex PCR assay. For the multiplex PCR, a mixture combining 60 forward primers for TCR Vbeta segments and 13 reverse primers for TCR Jbeta segments was used. The CDR3 region of rearranged TCR beta genes was amplified from genomic DNA with a multiplex PCR assay. On the Illumina HiSeq System, the amplified TCR beta libraries were sequenced as 87-base-pair reads. The original pipeline was this. A later analysis counted tens of millions of unique TCR beta chains across the 550 to 800 repertoires, and 9.5 million to 11 million of these chains were shared by at least two donors. Raw reads were error-corrected and collapsed into unique sequences with a nearest-neighbor algorithm that merged closely related sequences to remove PCR and sequencing errors. To assign V, D and J gene segments, CDR3 sequences were aligned to IMGT reference sequences. Each retained sequence needed at least a six-nucleotide match to both a V gene segment and a J gene segment. Rearrangements were called productive when the CDR3 lacked stop codons and stayed in frame with V and J; all others were non-productive. CDR3 was defined by IMGT convention, running from the second conserved V-encoded cysteine to the conserved J-encoded phenylalanine. The earlier analysis of about 560 of the donors excluded any sequence lacking an unambiguous match to a single V gene segment. In an earlier analysis of roughly 500 of the donors, V segments were called functional above 56.7% productive rearrangements and were called segregating when the between-donor standard deviation exceeded 5%. A statistical classification framework was built for diagnosing cytomegalovirus status from the catalog of TCR beta chain sequences. V and J gene assignment, in a later analysis, came from comparing TCR nucleotide sequences with IMGT/GENE-DB human TR gene sequences. The TCRdist pipeline was used in a later analysis to assign CDR3 sequences and most-parsimonious VDJ recombination scenarios. A later analysis defined each TCR beta chain by its CDR3 amino acid sequence plus V-gene family, and excluded reads lacking a unique V-gene family. As a way to deal with suspected cross-contamination and a sequencing artifact, a later analysis dropped 450 to 600 nucleotide sequences that were highly shared and had low generation probability. In a later analysis, a clonal expansion index was calculated for each public chain from normalized within-repertoire ranks of inferred template counts. In a later analysis, generation probabilities were computed with a VDJ recombination model fitted to out-of-frame rearrangements, and the resulting probabilities were checked against IGoR. Hypergeometric tests were used in a later analysis to score TCR-TCR, TCR-HLA and TCR-CMV co-occurrence, with a repertoire-size bias correction applied to the TCR pairs. In a later analysis, false discovery rates were estimated by permuting HLA or CMV assignments 20 times. In a later analysis, co-occurring TCRs were grouped using DBSCAN, with TCRdist sequence similarity added in when clustering inside HLA-allele-positive subsets. Co-occurrence clustering excluded repertoires with fewer than 30,000 or more than 120,000 public chains, plus five with anomalous nucleotide sharing. Held by TCRdb, this immuneACCESS table contains in-frame sequences only and omits some clones. Under half of the omission traces to an unresolved V gene where checked; the cause of the rest is unknown. V and J calls and clone size are those listed in that table; D and trimming were worked out from the DNA. Across this sample there are about 170,000 clones, with roughly 80% seen only once. Together, the top ten hold about 2.3% of the sample.

In total, fewer than 750 healthy bone marrow donors made up the cohort. At the time of sampling, every cohort member was nominally healthy, though immune exposures that went unrecorded were likely present. The donor was CMV seronegative and was included in the group of 352 seronegative cohort members. A peripheral blood sample was collected from each donor, and TCR beta sequencing was performed on peripheral blood mononuclear cells. Genomic DNA extraction from the blood cell samples was performed with the Qiagen DNeasy Blood Extraction Kit. The CDR3 numbers 15 residues from cysteine through phenylalanine. Just CDR3 DNA is preserved here, 45 bases in frame from base 1. CDR1 is given as SGHNT and CDR2 as YENEEA, both from the germline V gene. Germline trimming amounts to 5 bases on V and 4 bases on J, with 9 as the count of junction bases outside the gene matches.

Sequenced input: PBMCs. This sequence was found in a male donor in good health and CMV-seronegative. Recombination linked TRBV11-3 to TRBJ1-1; 8 central nucleotides agree with TRBD1. The CDR3 corresponds to CASSPRDRGPTEAFF. In nucleotide form, the sequence is TGTGCCAGCAGCCCTAGAGACAGGGGCCCCACTGAAGCTTTCTTT.